A single sample gave rise to the 3 T cell receptor beta chains below, sequenced in a study of CD8 T cells in ankylosing spondylitis. TCRdb independently ran MiXCR on the 5' RACE reads; one entry per CDR3 protein. The sample has some 270,000 distinct CDR3 sequences; 15% to 20% are singletons. Sequencing was done on a sample of blood, either unsorted or a sorted T cell fraction (not recorded which). These receptors were collected from a male donor with ankylosing spondylitis or in good health (not recorded which).

This clonotype has more than one count but fewer than ten. The chain has TRBV7-2 and TRBJ2-3; 8 bases match TRBD2. CDR1 SGHTA and CDR2 FQGNSA come from the germline V gene. This CDR3 contains 15 residues. The V gene end was trimmed by 5 bases and the J gene end by 2 bases; junction bases not matched to a gene: 6. The DNA of the CDR3 is TGTGCCAGCAGCAAGTGGACTAGCCCCACAGATACGCAGTATTTT. It is translated as CASSKWTSPTDTQYF.

The J gene is TRBJ2-7, the V gene TRBV6-1; D is possibly TRBD2 (5 bases). V gave up 5 bases and J gave up 7 bases, with 18 bases separating them. This CDR3 spans 14 amino acids. Germline V gene data show CDR1 as MNHNS and CDR2 as SASEGT. The chain's CDR3 is CASSPGLYQEEQYF. Written as DNA, the CDR3 is TGTGCCAGCAGTCCTGGACTTTATCAAGAGGAGCAGTACTTC.

This clonotype was counted at least ten times. The chain carries TRBV28 and TRBJ2-7, with 7 bases aligning to TRBD2. The V gene end was trimmed by 3 bases and the J gene end by 0 bases; junction bases not matched to a gene: 5. The CDR3 totals 15 residues. Looked up from germline, CDR1 is MDHEN and CDR2 is SYDVKM. As DNA, the CDR3 is TGTGCCAGCAGTTTTCGAGCGGGAAGCTCCTACGAGCAGTACTTC. It codes for CASSFRAGSSYEQYF.